The 16 T cell receptor beta chains below all came from one sample that was sequenced in a study of neoadjuvant nivolumab and ipilimumab in lung cancer. Sequenced by immunoSEQ multiplex PCR; TCRdb stores in-frame clones only, minus some. The data contain tens of thousands of clones, about 91% of them singletons. The input for sequencing was peripheral blood, taken before neoadjuvant nivolumab, alone or with ipilimumab. The receptors here all came from an adult with non-small cell lung cancer.

This sequence joins TRBV13 and TRBJ2-1, with 8 bases matching TRBD2. Germline V gives CDR1 PRHDT, CDR2 FYEKMQ (reference sequence). The length of the CDR3 is 15 residues. V was pared by 0 bases and J by 5 bases, with 3 bases of the junction left unmatched. CDR3 in amino acids: CASSLGRRGDNEQFF. CDR3 coding DNA: TGTGCCAGCAGCTTAGGCAGGCGGGGGGACAATGAGCAGTTCTTC.

The V and J genes are TRBV18 and TRBJ2-5; no reliable D call. This CDR3 is 15 amino acids long. Trimming took 3 bases from V and 5 from J, leaving 16 bases between them. CDR1 KGHSH and CDR2 LQKENI come from the germline V gene. The CDR3 DNA reads as TGTGCCAGCTCACCCGTCCTAACCCTCGGGGAGACCCAGTACTTC. It yields the protein CASSPVLTLGETQYF.

The J gene is TRBJ1-1, the V gene TRBV30, with 7 bases lining up with TRBD1. This CDR3 spans 14 amino acids. V lost 0 bases and J lost 1; bases outside the gene matches: 2. CDR1 is GTSNPN and CDR2 is SVGIG in the germline V gene (reference sequence). In DNA form, the CDR3 reads TGTGCCTGGAGTGTAAAGGGGGCGAACACTGAAGCTTTCTTT. Its translation: CAWSVKGANTEAFF.

This clone was found once. This chain uses TRBV10-1 with TRBJ1-1; D is possibly TRBD1 (6 bases). In germline, CDR1 is WNHNN, CDR2 SYGVQD (reference sequence). This CDR3 is built from 15 residues. Trimming removed 5 bases at V and 3 bases at J, with 16 bases between. The CDR3, as DNA: TGCGCCAGCAGTAACAGGGAATTGGGGGACACTGAAGCTTTCTTT. Translating gives CASSNRELGDTEAFF.

The V call is TRBV5-4, the J call TRBJ2-5; D is possibly TRBD2 (6 bases). Per the germline V gene, CDR1 is SGHNT and CDR2 is YYREEE (reference sequence). Trimming pared 3 bases from V and 5 bases from J, leaving 11 bases between. The CDR3 spans 13 residues. CDR3 protein: CASSWDGGETQYF. The CDR3 DNA sequence: TGTGCCAGCAGCTGGGACGGAGGGGAGACCCAGTACTTC. The full variable domain, its missing parts supplied by reference TRBV5-4 and TRBJ2-5, is ETGVTQSPTHLIKTRGQQVTLRCSSQSGHNTVSWYQQALGQGPQFIFQYYREEENGRGNFPPRFSGLQFPNYSSELNVNALELDDSALYLCASSWDGGETQYFGPGTRLLVL.

The V call is TRBV11-1, the J call TRBJ2-7; TRBD2 aligns across 7 bases. Germline CDR1 and CDR2: SGHAT and FQDESV (reference sequence). Trimming took 3 bases from V and 2 from J; bases not matched to a gene: 10. The CDR3 has 16 amino acids. This chain's CDR3 is CASSFLPSGDTYEQYF. CDR3 DNA: TGTGCCAGCAGCTTCTTACCTAGCGGAGACACCTACGAGCAGTACTTC.

In this sample, this clone turned up once. The chain employs TRBV5-1 and TRBJ2-3; unclear D gene. Trimming cost V 0 bases and J 0 bases, with 8 bases left between them. The CDR3 has 15 amino acids. Germline-derived CDR1 and CDR2 are SGHRS and YFSETQ. DNA for the CDR3: TGCGCCAGCAGCTTGGGCCCAGGAAGCACAGATACGCAGTATTTT. Protein: CASSLGPGSTDTQYF.

The chain links TRBV6-5 to TRBJ2-3; D is possibly TRBD1 (5 bases). V was cut by 7 bases and J by 1 base, with 15 bases left in between. The CDR3 extends over 15 amino acids. Per the germline V gene, CDR1 is MNHEY and CDR2 is SVGAGI. CDR3 amino acids: CASTSTGSRTDTQYF. In DNA, the CDR3 is TGTGCCAGCACCTCAACAGGTTCGCGCACAGATACGCAGTATTTT.

V usage is TRBV29-1 and J usage is TRBJ2-7, with TRBD1 matching 9 bases. Germline V gives CDR1 SQVTM, CDR2 ANQGSEA. Trimming removed 5 bases from V and 1 base from J; junction bases left unmatched: 6. This CDR3 contains 14 residues. The CDR3 loop reads CSVSRGQGSYEQYF. As DNA, the CDR3 is TGCAGCGTTTCAAGGGGACAGGGTTCCTACGAGCAGTACTTC.

In this sample, this clone turned up once. This chain joins TRBV7-2 and TRBJ2-7; D is uncertain. This CDR3 is built from 13 residues. Germline V lookup: CDR1 SGHTA, CDR2 FQGNSA. V dropped 3 bases and J dropped 6 bases, with 12 bases sitting between them. The DNA for the CDR3 is TGTGCCAGCAGCTTCCCGGCGGTGGGCGAGCAGTACTTC. Protein product: CASSFPAVGEQYF.

This clone has only a few counts. The chain joins TRBV30 to TRBJ2-1, with 7 positions matching TRBD1. The junction had 5 bases not matched to a gene; V was cut back by 0 bases and J by 6 bases. Germline V gene sequence: CDR1 GTSNPN, CDR2 SVGIG (reference sequence). The length of the CDR3 is 14 residues. The chain's CDR3 is CAWSVVQGSNEQFF. CDR3 nucleotide sequence: TGTGCCTGGAGTGTGGTACAGGGGTCCAATGAGCAGTTCTTC.

The V call is TRBV18, the J call TRBJ2-7, with TRBD1 as a possible D gene (6 bases). The germline V gene encodes CDR1 KGHSH and CDR2 LQKENI. The CDR3 is 13 amino acids. The V end was cut by 3 bases, the J end by 5 bases, with 11 bases between. CDR3 nucleotide sequence: TGTGCCAGCTCACCTGGACAGATCAACGAGCAGTACTTC. Translated: CASSPGQINEQYF.

This chain connects TRBV9 to TRBJ2-3; D remains unclear. Germline assignment: CDR1 SGDLS and CDR2 YYNGEE. There are 14 residues in the CDR3. The V gene lost 3 bases and the J gene lost 2 bases, with 10 bases spanning the gap. The CDR3 DNA reads as TGTGCCAGCAGCGACGGGTCCCCCACAGATACGCAGTATTTT. This encodes CASSDGSPTDTQYF.

V and J are TRBV4-3 and TRBJ2-1; 8 positions match TRBD2. Germline CDR1 LGHNA, CDR2 YSLEER. The CDR3 consists of 16 residues. V trimming: 4 bases; J trimming: 0 bases; junction bases outside the gene matches: 5. CDR3 bases: TGCGCCAGCAGCCCCTTAGCGGGAAGCTCCTACAATGAGCAGTTCTTC. It yields the protein CASSPLAGSSYNEQFF.

The chain has TRBV13 and TRBJ2-3; 11 bases are a match to TRBD2. The CDR3 spans 15 residues. With 8 bases clipped from V and 3 bases from J, the junction kept 7 bases outside the gene matches. The germline V gene has CDR1 PRHDT and CDR2 FYEKMQ (reference sequence). CDR3 sequence: CASERLAGWTDTQYF. The CDR3 DNA follows: TGTGCCAGCGAGAGACTAGCGGGATGGACAGATACGCAGTATTTT.

This clone was picked up one time. This chain links TRBV5-8 with TRBJ1-4; D perhaps matches TRBD1 (6 bases). The V gene lost 4 bases and the J gene lost 0 bases, with 19 bases spanning the gap. CDR1 is SGHTS and CDR2 is YDEGEE in the germline V gene. This CDR3 is 18 amino acids long. CDR3 protein: CASSRGEDSVATNEKLFF. The CDR3 DNA reads TGTGCCAGCAGCAGGGGAGAGGACAGCGTTGCAACTAATGAAAAACTGTTTTTT.